This T cell receptor (beta chain) derives from a study of blood T cell repertoires in COVID-19. Method: immunoSEQ multiplex PCR; TCRdb's copy keeps in-frame clones and lacks some. The data hold 55,000 to 80,000 clones, with roughly 90% observed a single time. The sequenced material came from peripheral blood. This sequence was found in a human donor in a cohort sampled during active COVID-19.

The CDR3, as DNA: TGTGCCAGCAGCAAACGATGGACAGGGCCCGGCTATGGCTACACCTTC. Its protein is CASSKRWTGPGYGYTF. The chain is built from TRBV3-1 (or the pseudogene TRBV3-2) and TRBJ1-2; 8 nucleotides line up with TRBD1. The CDR3 spans 16 residues. In germline, CDR1 is LGHDT, CDR2 YNNKEL (reference sequence). The J segment lost 4 bases and the V segment lost 5 bases, leaving 12 bases of the junction unmatched.